This TCR beta chain was found in a study of T-cell memory formation after mild COVID-19. Study conclusions and caveats: The study found balanced CD4/CD8 in clones contracting day 15 to 85 and a CD4+ lean in later expanders. Chiefly within CM and EM were the contracting CD4+ clones; CD8+ ones were within EMRA.

As regards this clonotype: Its target is unknown.

Trimming took 5 bases from V and 0 from J, leaving 17 bases between them. Germline lookup yields CDR1 SEHNR and CDR2 FQNEAQ (reference sequence). CDR3 length: 17 residues. Libraries for TCRalpha and TCRbeta carried sample barcodes and unique molecular identifiers via 5'RACE. TCRdb reprocessed the 5' RACE reads via MiXCR and lists one record per CDR3 protein. Here the sample spans 350,000 to 450,000 distinct CDR3 sequences, 24% being singletons. The V call is TRBV7-9, the J call TRBJ2-1, with D hard to call. Sequenced sample: PBMCs or a T cell subset sorted from them (not recorded which). The TCR comes from an adult woman who had mild COVID-19 (a few samples of this study predate the infection). Cell type and time point are not known. CDR3 protein: CASSPKGSRSSYNEQFF. The CDR3 bases are TGTGCCAGCAGCCCCAAAGGGTCGAGGAGCTCCTACAATGAGCAGTTCTTC.